This paragraph covers one TCR beta chain sequence. Its antigen remains unknown. Libraries were prepared by immunoSEQ multiplex PCR; TCRdb keeps only in-frame clonotypes and omits some of them. The sample carries tens of thousands of clones, about 80% recorded once. Germline V gene sequence: CDR1 SNHLY, CDR2 FYNNEI. The CDR3 is made up of 13 amino acids. V was cut by 1 base and J by 5 bases, with 8 bases left in between. The data are from a study of T cells in localized non-small cell lung cancer. General observations from the study: Higher T cell density in the blood was associated with longer overall survival, whereas higher adjacent-lung clonality associated with shorter survival. Appearing in adjacent lung were a median around 60 of the top 100 tumor clones.

This chain uses TRBV2 with TRBJ1-2, with unresolved D. The TCR comes from a female donor older than 55 with stage II squamous cell lung carcinoma. The sequencing used peripheral blood, collected before any cancer treatment. CDR3 residues: CASSEEGGYGYTF. CDR3 in DNA: TGTGCCAGCAGTGAAGAAGGCGGGTATGGCTACACCTTC. Looking up the rest from reference TRBV2 and TRBJ1-2 gives the full variable domain: EPEVTQTPSHQVTQMGQEVILRCVPISNHLYFYWYRQILGQKVEFLVSFYNNEISEKSEIFDDQFSVERPDGSNFTLKIRSTKLEDSAMYFCASSEEGGYGYTFGSGTRLTVV.